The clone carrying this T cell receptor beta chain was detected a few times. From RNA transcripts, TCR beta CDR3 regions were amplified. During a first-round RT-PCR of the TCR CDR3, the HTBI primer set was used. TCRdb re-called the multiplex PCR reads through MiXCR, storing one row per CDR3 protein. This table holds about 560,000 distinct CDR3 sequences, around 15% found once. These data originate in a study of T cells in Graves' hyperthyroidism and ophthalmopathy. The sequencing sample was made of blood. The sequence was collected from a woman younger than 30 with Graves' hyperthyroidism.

The CDR3 loop reads CASSQGTGYNSPLHF. CDR3 nucleotide sequence: TGTGCCAGCAGCCAAGGGACAGGTTATAATTCACCCCTCCACTTT. The chain is built from TRBV7-8 and TRBJ1-6; TRBD1 matches at 8 bases. Losses at the gene ends were 5 bases for V and 4 bases for J; bases not matched to a gene: 4. Germline CDR1 reads SGHVS; CDR2 reads FQNEAQ. This CDR3 region has 15 residues.